This entry features one T cell receptor beta chain sequence. The antigen remains undetermined. RNA amounts of about 0.45 to 1 ug underwent reverse transcription with random hexamers. Multiplex PCR with immunoSEQ amplified the TCR beta CDR3 across 54 Vbeta and 13 Jbeta. TCRdb recomputed calls from the immunoSEQ multiplex PCR reads with MiXCR, one row per CDR3 protein. The repertoire has hundreds of thousands of distinct CDR3 sequences, approximately 85% of them found once; the top ten carry 0.21%. These data come from a study of CD8 T cells in Susac syndrome. The CDR3 runs 16 residues. Germline-derived CDR1 and CDR2 are MNHEY and SMNVEV (reference sequence). V gave up 3 bases and J gave up 0 bases, with 12 bases separating them. Study-level results: The relatively small number of individuals in the TCR sequencing and HLA analysis was acknowledged by the study.

TCR beta sequencing was performed on blood CD8+ and CD4+ T cells. Negative isolation yielded CD4+ and CD8+ T cells, and FACS enriched TEMRA cells. The receptor was derived from a human donor with multiple sclerosis. The chain recombines TRBV27 with TRBJ2-1, with TRBD1 as a possible D gene (6 bases). Material: CD8+ T cells from PBMCs. CDR3 amino acids: CASSLYRVPSYNEQFF. As DNA, the CDR3 is TGTGCCAGCAGTTTGTACAGGGTCCCCTCCTACAATGAGCAGTTCTTC.